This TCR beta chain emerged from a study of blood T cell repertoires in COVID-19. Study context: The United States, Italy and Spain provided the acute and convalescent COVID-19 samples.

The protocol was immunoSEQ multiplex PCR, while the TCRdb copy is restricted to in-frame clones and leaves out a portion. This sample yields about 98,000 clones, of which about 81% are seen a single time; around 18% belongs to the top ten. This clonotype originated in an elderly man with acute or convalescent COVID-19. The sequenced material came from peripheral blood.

CDR3 nucleotide sequence: TGTGCCAGCAGTTCCCCAGGGTTGGGGGCCTATGGCTACACCTTC. Protein sequence: CASSSPGLGAYGYTF. The rearrangement links TRBV27 to TRBJ1-2; D perhaps matches TRBD1 (6 bases). The CDR3 is 15 amino acids. V lost 4 bases and J 4 bases, leaving 16 bases between the germline ends. The germline CDR1 and CDR2 sequences are MNHEY and SMNVEV (reference sequence).